This T cell receptor (beta chain) came from a study of blood T cell repertoires in COVID-19. Background on the study: Some COVID-19 samples were acute and others convalescent; all came from the United States, Italy and Spain. PBMCs, B-cell-depleted T cells, or T cells were the source of the cDNA or gDNA that made up the material.

Original methodology: Nucleated cell number was recorded as an estimate derived from reference gene primer amplification. TCRdb keeps only in-frame clones here, not all; method: immunoSEQ multiplex PCR. Clone size and V and J calls were adopted from that table, with D and trimming inferred from the DNA. This sample carries 200,000 to 250,000 clones, roughly 79% of them seen once, and the ten largest clones take about 9.8%. V was cut by 1 base and J by 0 bases, with 7 bases left in between. The CDR3 has 14 amino acids. Per the germline V gene, CDR1 is LNHNV and CDR2 is YYDKDF (reference sequence). The receptor was isolated from a woman between 50 and 59 years old with acute COVID-19. Sequenced material: PBMCs or T cells enriched from blood (not recorded which). V and J are TRBV15 and TRBJ2-7, with D perhaps matching TRBD2 (6 bases). CDR3 in DNA: TGTGCCACCAGCAGAGGGGGGGACTCCTACGAGCAGTACTTC. Translation: CATSRGGDSYEQYF.